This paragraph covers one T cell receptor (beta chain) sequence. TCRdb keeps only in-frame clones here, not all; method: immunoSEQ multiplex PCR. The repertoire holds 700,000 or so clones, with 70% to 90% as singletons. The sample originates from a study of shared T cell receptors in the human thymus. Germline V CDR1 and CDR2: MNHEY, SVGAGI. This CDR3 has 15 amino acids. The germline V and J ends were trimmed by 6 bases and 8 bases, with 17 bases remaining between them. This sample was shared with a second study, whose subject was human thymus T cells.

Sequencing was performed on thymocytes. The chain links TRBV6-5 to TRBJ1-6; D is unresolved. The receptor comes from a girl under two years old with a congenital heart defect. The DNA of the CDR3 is TGTGCCAGCAGCCCCTCGCCAGCGACTTATTCACCCCTCCACTTT. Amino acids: CASSPSPATYSPLHF.